The present T cell receptor beta chain was sequenced within a study of CXCR3-negative and CXCR3-positive naive CD8 T cells (dated by TCRdb to between 2018 and 2020). Regarding the complete study: In total, some 140 million TRB reads were obtained, which works out to roughly 1.5 +/- 0.3 million reads per library. Diversity and physicochemical repertoire analyses covered approximately 10 donors pooled from two independent experiments. For the TRBV-TRBJ cluster analysis, the naive subsets came from roughly 5 donors, while the memory cells came from 3 donors. Broader findings and caveats from the paper: Because CXCR3 expression was partially decreased after cryopreservation, freshly isolated PBMCs were used for most assays. Comparably high repertoire diversity was found in both naive subsets, whereas much lower repertoire diversity was found in memory CD8+ T cells. Because surface CD5, which is linked to self-reactivity in mice, was comparable between the naive subsets, TCR interaction strength was also inferred from the physicochemical properties of TRB CDR3s. Naive CXCR3-negative and CXCR3-positive cells from the same donor showed similar TRBV-TRBJ usage, whereas memory cells showed distinct patterns. TRB CDR3s from CXCR3-positive naive cells showed higher hydrophobicity (lower Kidera factor 4), lower energy, and higher strength and volume indices than CXCR3-negative naive cells.

With respect to this clonotype: Its cognate antigen has yet to be identified.

CDR1 and CDR2, per the germline V gene, are SQVTM and ANQGSEA. From the cysteine through the phenylalanine, the CDR3 covers 11 amino acids. No DNA has been recorded. Sequencing instrument: NextSeq 550. The Human TCR Profiling Kit (MiLaboratory) was used to prepare UMI-labeled 5' RACE TRB cDNA libraries. cDNA synthesis used the entire amount of extracted RNA, and PCR amplification then used the entire amount of cDNA produced. Libraries were prepared in parallel with an identical number of PCR cycles. In the source study's methods: MIGEC and MiXCR extracted about 49,000 +/- 11,000 unique UMI-labeled TRB cDNA molecules per library, requiring at least two reads per UMI. On average, each library contained roughly 40,000 +/- 10,000 functional in-frame TRB CDR3 nucleotide clonotypes without stop codons. After downsampling to 5000 UMI-labeled TRB molecules per sample, diversity metrics such as normalized Shannon-Wiener and Chao1 were calculated in VDJtools. Clonotype-size-weighted physicochemical properties of the central five CDR3 residues (interaction energy, strength, volume and Kidera factor 4) were computed in VDJtools. TCRdb reprocessed the reads, reporting each CDR3 protein sequence once and no DNA. The V and J calls, along with clone size, are taken from TCRdb and not from the paper's own processing. The sample's table covers about 62,000 distinct CDR3 sequences. Of the sample, 3.5% to 5.5% is held by the ten largest clones.

For each CD8+ T cell subset, flow sorting was done in triplicate, and 300,000 to 350,000 cells per subset went directly into RLT lysis buffer. Naive CD8+ T cells were defined stringently as CD45RO-CCR7+CD27+CD95- to exclude memory contaminants. Peripheral blood mononuclear cells were isolated from buffy coats using standard density gradient centrifugation. A FACSAria III was used to flow-sort naive CD8+ T cells into CXCR3-negative and CXCR3-positive populations. An RNeasy Mini Kit was used to extract total RNA from the sorted cells. The V gene is TRBV29-1 and the J gene is TRBJ2-4; the D call of TRBD1 rests on TCRdb alone, since no DNA is present to check it. The sequenced material came from naive CXCR3- CD8+ T cells from blood. Interpreted using the paper, the cell subset or site label stands for: CD45RO-CCR7+CD27+CD95- naive CD8+ T cells lacking CXCR3 (TNR3-). The sequence was obtained from a human donor in good health. Some clones in this sample may be carry-over from other donors' samples. The CDR3 protein is CSVGGADIQYF.